The clone carrying this T cell receptor (beta chain) appeared once. This specimen belongs to a study of blood T cell repertoires in COVID-19. Turning to the study itself: Italy, Spain and the United States were the sources of the convalescent and acute COVID-19 samples. From T cells, B-cell-depleted T cells, or PBMCs came the material, which was cDNA or gDNA.

CDR3 length: 14 amino acids. Trimming took 5 bases from V and 2 from J, leaving 12 bases between them. Looked up from germline, CDR1 is SGHTA and CDR2 is FQGNSA. Original handling: By means of reference gene primer amplification, nucleated cell counts were estimated. Assay used: immunoSEQ multiplex PCR; TCRdb lists only in-frame clones, some missing. That table gives V, J and clone size, and the DNA gave D and trimming. The sample lists some 120,000 clones, about 81% occurring once. The rearrangement uses TRBV7-2 and TRBJ1-2; D possibly corresponds to TRBD1 (6 bases). Sequencing was performed on peripheral blood. The receptor's source is a woman aged 45-65 years with acute or convalescent COVID-19. The CDR3 nucleotides are TGTGCCAGCAGCCTCGACAGGCGGAACTATGGCTACACCTTC. It specifies CASSLDRRNYGYTF.